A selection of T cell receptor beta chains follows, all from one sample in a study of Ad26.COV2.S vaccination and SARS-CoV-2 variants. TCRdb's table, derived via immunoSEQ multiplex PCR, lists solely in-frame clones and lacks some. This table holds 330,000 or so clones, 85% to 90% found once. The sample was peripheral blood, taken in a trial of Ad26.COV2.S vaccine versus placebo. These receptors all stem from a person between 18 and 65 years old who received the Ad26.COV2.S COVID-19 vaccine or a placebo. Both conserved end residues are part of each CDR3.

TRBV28	CASSLEWTEAFF
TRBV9	CALSHGPHTETQYF
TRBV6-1	CASSEDWAGDGSNEKLFF
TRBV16	CASSQSAFRGDPELFF
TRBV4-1	CASSQAGGINYGYTF
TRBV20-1	CSRIFGETQYF
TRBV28	CASSYRGNEKLFF
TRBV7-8	CASSLFPGTVFSGANVLTF
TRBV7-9	CASSLVGTDTQYF
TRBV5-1	CASSLDATLAKNIQYF
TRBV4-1	CASSQGTGFSYEQYF
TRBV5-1	CASRLGPSGGNTGELFF
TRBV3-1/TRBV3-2	CASSHPGLKYGYTF